Only a few counts were recorded for the clone carrying this T cell receptor beta chain. The source of the sample is a study of blood T cell repertoires in COVID-19. Study in general: The United States, Italy and Spain were the sources of the acute and convalescent COVID-19 samples. In each case, the material was cDNA or gDNA derived from T cells, B-cell-depleted T cells, or PBMCs.

Per the authors' pipeline: Reference gene primer amplification yielded estimated nucleated cell counts. Data came from immunoSEQ multiplex PCR; TCRdb stores just in-frame clones and leaves some out. That table is the source of V, J and clone size, and D and trimming were worked out from the DNA. Counted here are some 70,000 clones, 70% to 85% occurring once; the ten biggest clones make up around 0.91%. This CDR3 region has 15 residues. Germline values: CDR1 SGHNT, CDR2 YYREEE (reference sequence). Unmatched junction bases numbered 6, after V lost 2 bases and J lost 5 bases. The sample comprised peripheral blood. The TCR comes from an older woman with acute or convalescent COVID-19. The V gene is TRBV5-4, the J gene TRBJ2-1; 8 bases map to TRBD1. The CDR3 is CASSFDRGPHNEQFF. The CDR3 DNA sequence: TGTGCCAGCAGCTTTGACAGGGGCCCACACAATGAGCAGTTCTTC.